One and the same sample provided the 28 T cell receptor beta chains below, sequenced in a study of cytomegalovirus exposure and HLA in healthy donors. Primers included in the PCR were 60 Vbeta and 13 Jbeta primers. Measured with immunoSEQ multiplex PCR; TCRdb has only the in-frame clones, and not every one. The table has around 140,000 clones, roughly 76% seen once. The sample consisted of PBMCs. The source is a female donor in good health and CMV-seronegative.

The chain recombines TRBV13 with TRBJ1-1, with 9 bases matching TRBD1. The CDR3 is 15 residues long. Trimming cost V 0 bases and J 11 bases; bases outside gene matches: 10. Germline lookup yields CDR1 PRHDT and CDR2 FYEKMQ (reference sequence). The CDR3 DNA reads TGTGCCAGCAGCTTAGGTGGGTTAGGGACAGGGATTGCTTTCTTT. Protein product: CASSLGGLGTGIAFF.

V usage is TRBV27 and J usage is TRBJ1-2, with D possibly being TRBD1 (6 bases). V was shortened by 3 bases and J by 4 bases, with 12 bases between the two germline ends. Germline assignment: CDR1 MNHEY and CDR2 SMNVEV (reference sequence). The CDR3 loop spans 14 amino acids. In DNA, the CDR3 is TGTGCCAGCAGTTTCTCCACAGGGATCTATGGCTACACCTTC. As protein: CASSFSTGIYGYTF.

The genes are TRBV5-1 and TRBJ2-7, with unresolved D. This CDR3 has 18 amino acids. Deletions cut 4 bases from V and 0 bases from J, with 23 bases between. CDR1 is SGHRS, CDR2 YFSETQ, per germline. CDR3 region: CASSPSLPGQATSYEQYF. In DNA form, the CDR3 reads TGCGCCAGCAGCCCGTCCCTCCCTGGGCAGGCGACCTCCTACGAGCAGTACTTC.

V is TRBV23-1 and J is TRBJ1-2; the D is unclear. TRBV23-1 is identified as an open reading frame with a role that is uncertain. CDR3 length equals 13 residues. Trimming stripped 4 bases from V and 4 bases from J, with 10 bases between. In DNA, the CDR3 is TGCGCCAGCAGTCTTAGAGGTAGCTATGGCTACACCTTC. It is translated as CASSLRGSYGYTF.

J is TRBJ2-1 and V is TRBV11-2; tentative D call: TRBD2 (5 bases). V lost 5 bases and J lost 9, with 14 bases in between. Germline CDR1 is SGHAT and CDR2 is FQNNGV. This CDR3 spans 13 amino acids. The CDR3 bases are TGTGCCAGCAGCCCTTTAGAGGGTAGTGAGCAGTTCTTC. Its protein product is CASSPLEGSEQFF.

V is TRBV19 and J is TRBJ1-5, with 8 positions matching TRBD1. Trimming at V came to 0 bases and at J to 5 bases, leaving 9 bases not matched to a gene. Germline V lookup: CDR1 LNHDA, CDR2 SQIVND (reference sequence). The CDR3 totals 17 residues. The CDR3 region is CASSIDRWTGSHQPQHF. CDR3 DNA sequence: TGTGCCAGTAGTATAGATCGTTGGACAGGGAGTCATCAGCCCCAGCATTTT.

This clone has only one observation. J is TRBJ1-4 and V is TRBV9; a possible D gene is TRBD1 (6 bases). The length of the CDR3 is 16 residues. V lost 0 bases, J lost 3 bases, and 12 bases lay in between. Germline CDR1 is SGDLS and CDR2 is YYNGEE. Here the CDR3 DNA reads TGTGCCAGCAGCGTAGGTGACAGGCTTTCTAATGAAAAACTGTTTTTT. This gives the protein CASSVGDRLSNEKLFF.

The rearrangement links TRBV10-1 to TRBJ2-3, with D hard to call. The CDR3 length is 15 residues. V dropped 3 bases and J dropped 1 base, with 11 bases sitting between them. The germline gives CDR1 WNHNN, CDR2 SYGVQD (reference sequence). The CDR3 DNA reads TGCGCCAGCAGTGAATCCCCGGGTCGCACAGATACGCAGTATTTT. Its translation is CASSESPGRTDTQYF.

The V call is TRBV27, the J call TRBJ2-7; D unresolved. CDR3 size: 11 residues. Germline V gene lookup returns CDR1 MNHEY and CDR2 SMNVEV (reference sequence). The V end was cut by 5 bases, the J end by 5 bases, with 7 bases between. The CDR3 sequence is CASSTSHEQYF. CDR3 DNA: TGTGCCAGCAGTACCAGTCACGAGCAGTACTTC.

The chain recombines TRBV7-6 with TRBJ2-7; TRBD1 agrees at 8 bases. The J segment lost 1 base and the V segment lost 5 bases, leaving 7 bases of the junction unmatched. Germline V lookup: CDR1 SGHVS, CDR2 FNYEAQ. The CDR3 is 15 amino acids. DNA for the CDR3: TGTGCCAGCAGCCCCGGACAGGGATGGTCCTACGAGCAGTACTTC. Its protein product is CASSPGQGWSYEQYF.

This clone appeared a single time. V gene TRBV11-2 combines with J gene TRBJ1-1; 9 bases fit TRBD1. In germline, CDR1 is SGHAT, CDR2 FQNNGV. The CDR3 length is 16 residues. Trimming at V came to 5 bases and at J to 4 bases, leaving 11 bases not matched to a gene. CDR3 sequence reads: CASSTNYRGLGTEAFF. The CDR3 nucleotides are TGTGCCAGCAGCACTAATTACAGGGGGCTCGGCACTGAAGCTTTCTTT. Complete variable domain (other parts from reference TRBV11-2 and TRBJ1-1): EAGVAQSPRYKIIEKRQSVAFWCNPISGHATLYWYQQILGQGPKLLIQFQNNGVVDDSQLPKDRFSAERLKGVDSTLKIQPAKLEDSAVYLCASSTNYRGLGTEAFFGQGTRLTVV.

The chain links TRBV27 to TRBJ1-5; 8 bases fit TRBD1. CDR1 MNHEY and CDR2 SMNVEV come from the germline V gene (reference sequence). J lost 2 bases, V lost 6 bases, and 6 bases had no gene match. The CDR3 is 15 residues long. CDR3 protein: CASSRQGMGNQPQHF. The CDR3, as DNA: TGTGCCAGCAGCCGACAGGGGATGGGCAATCAGCCCCAGCATTTT.

The chain couples TRBV10-1 to TRBJ2-3; tentatively, D is TRBD2 (5 bases). CDR1 is WNHNN, CDR2 SYGVQD, per germline (reference sequence). Trimming left V 2 bases short and J 2 bases short, with 11 bases between. The CDR3 has 15 residues. CDR3 coding DNA: TGCGCCAGCAGTGAGGGTGGGAGCCCCACAGATACGCAGTATTTT. Translating it yields CASSEGGSPTDTQYF.

The V and J genes are TRBV6-5 and TRBJ2-7; no clear D. V lost 7 bases and J 4 bases, leaving 17 bases between the germline ends. There are 14 residues in the CDR3. Germline CDR1 and CDR2: MNHEY and SVGAGI. CDR3 bases: TGTGCCAGCACCCCTCGAAGAAATCTATACGAGCAGTACTTC. This translates into CASTPRRNLYEQYF.

This chain links TRBV6-4 with TRBJ2-1; the match to TRBD2 covers 14 bases. The CDR3 runs 16 residues. The junction had 8 bases not matched to a gene; V was cut back by 4 bases and J by 9 bases. Germline V CDR1 and CDR2: MRHNA, SNTAGT. The CDR3 DNA follows: TGTGCCAGCAGTGCCCTGACTAGCGGGGGGGCCGGTGAGCAGTTCTTC. Its protein is CASSALTSGGAGEQFF.

The V and J genes are TRBV5-1 and TRBJ2-3; TRBD1 matches 8 bases. Unmatched junction bases numbered 5, after V lost 4 bases and J lost 1 base. Per the germline V gene, CDR1 is SGHRS and CDR2 is YFSETQ. The length of the CDR3 is 15 residues. CDR3 in amino acids: CASSARGQRTDTQYF. CDR3 bases: TGCGCCAGCAGCGCCAGGGGGCAACGCACAGATACGCAGTATTTT.

This chain uses TRBV28 with TRBJ2-5; TRBD2 matches 8 bases. CDR3 size: 13 residues. In germline, CDR1 is MDHEN, CDR2 SYDVKM. The V and J ends lost 3 bases and 9 bases, in that order; junction bases with no gene match: 6. The CDR3 sequence: CASSFTGREAQYF. CDR3 bases: TGTGCCAGCAGTTTTACGGGGCGGGAGGCCCAGTACTTC.

This clone was picked up a small number of times. V gene TRBV4-2 combines with J gene TRBJ1-1; D might be TRBD1 (6 bases). The CDR3 has 14 amino acids. Germline V CDR1 and CDR2: LGHNA, YNFKEQ. V gave up 1 base and J gave up 5 bases, with 11 bases separating them. CDR3 nucleotide sequence: TGTGCCAGCAGCCAAGTCTTTGGGACAACTGAAGCTTTCTTT. Translation gives CASSQVFGTTEAFF.

V usage is TRBV28 and J usage is TRBJ2-7; D ambiguous. Looked up from germline, CDR1 is MDHEN and CDR2 is SYDVKM. The CDR3 consists of 11 residues. V lost 5 bases, J lost 0 bases, and 2 bases lay in between. The CDR3 protein is CASSHSYEQYF. The CDR3 coding sequence is TGTGCCAGCAGTCACTCCTACGAGCAGTACTTC.

The rearrangement uses TRBV10-3 and TRBJ1-2, with 7 bases lining up with TRBD1. J lost 4 bases, V lost 3 bases, and 5 bases had no gene match. The germline CDR1 and CDR2 sequences are ENHRY and SYGVKD. This CDR3 contains 14 residues. CDR3 DNA sequence: TGTGCCATCAGTGACCGTCAGGGGGTCTATGGCTACACCTTC. As protein: CAISDRQGVYGYTF.

This chain links TRBV5-1 with TRBJ1-3, with D maybe TRBD1 (6 bases). Germline V gene sequence: CDR1 SGHRS, CDR2 YFSETQ. Deletions cut 2 bases from V and 16 bases from J, with 16 bases between. This CDR3 comprises 12 residues. The DNA of the CDR3 is TGCGCCAGCAGCTTATCCTCAGTGAGGGGGTATTTT. Amino acids: CASSLSSVRGYF.

This clone appeared a few times. This chain links TRBV7-3 with TRBJ2-7; possibly TRBD2 for D (6 bases). Deletions cut 2 bases from V and 6 bases from J, with 17 bases between. Germline V gives CDR1 SGHTA, CDR2 FQGTGA. This CDR3 spans 15 amino acids. CDR3 residues: CASSLAPAAGLEQYF. Here the CDR3 DNA reads TGTGCCAGCAGCTTAGCCCCAGCGGCGGGGCTCGAGCAGTACTTC.

This clone has a handful of counts. The CDR3 nucleotides are TGTGCCAGCAGCCACGACAGGGTCACAGATACGCAGTATTTT. As protein: CASSHDRVTDTQYF. The chain employs TRBV7-3 and TRBJ2-3; 7 nucleotides line up with TRBD1. V lost 5 bases, J lost 2 bases, and 4 bases stayed unmatched. In germline, CDR1 is SGHTA, CDR2 FQGTGA. This CDR3 is built from 14 residues.

The chain joins TRBV4-1 to TRBJ2-7; 8 bases match TRBD1. CDR1 is MGHRA, CDR2 YSYEKL, per germline. The CDR3 is made up of 20 amino acids. J was trimmed by 3 bases and V by 4 bases; bases with no gene match: 23. The CDR3 nucleotides are TGCGCCAGCAGCCGAGATCTGCCCAAAGTCCCCCGGGACAGGTACTACGAGCAGTACTTC. As protein: CASSRDLPKVPRDRYYEQYF.

The V gene is TRBV9, the J gene TRBJ1-2; D gene unclear. Germline V lookup: CDR1 SGDLS, CDR2 YYNGEE. V lost 6 bases to trimming and J lost 4 bases, with 10 bases between them. The CDR3 runs 12 residues. The CDR3 loop is CASTLTRYGYTF. CDR3 DNA sequence: TGTGCCAGCACCCTGACACGCTATGGCTACACCTTC.

The chain couples TRBV5-1 to TRBJ2-7, with D tentatively TRBD2 (6 bases). The CDR3 runs to 13 residues. Germline V CDR1 and CDR2: SGHRS, YFSETQ. V lost 0 bases to trimming and J lost 5 bases, with 9 bases between them. The CDR3 reads CASSLAGEDEQYF. The CDR3 DNA sequence: TGCGCCAGCAGCTTGGCTGGGGAGGACGAGCAGTACTTC.

This clone was seen a handful of times. The J gene is TRBJ1-2, the V gene TRBV4-1, with TRBD1 matching over 7 bases. Looked up from germline, CDR1 is MGHRA and CDR2 is YSYEKL. With 2 bases clipped from V and 0 bases from J, the junction kept 6 bases outside the gene matches. The CDR3 loop spans 16 amino acids. The chain's CDR3 is CASSQQQGRTNYGYTF. The CDR3 DNA follows: TGCGCCAGCAGCCAACAACAGGGGAGAACTAACTATGGCTACACCTTC.

V and J are TRBV11-2 and TRBJ1-2; no clear D. V was shortened by 1 base and J by 5 bases, with 14 bases between the two germline ends. The germline gives CDR1 SGHAT, CDR2 FQNNGV. This CDR3 spans 15 amino acids. For the CDR3, the DNA is TGTGCCAGCAGCTTAGGAGTTGGCGGACTATATGGCTACACCTTC. It is translated as CASSLGVGGLYGYTF.